This TCR beta chain emerged from a study of neoadjuvant nivolumab and ipilimumab in lung cancer. CDR3 length equals 15 residues. Germline V CDR1 and CDR2: MNHNS, SASEGT. V shed 5 bases, J shed 2 bases, and the junction held 3 bases outside the gene matches. The method was immunoSEQ multiplex PCR; TCRdb's version includes in-frame clones alone and lacks a portion of them. Here the sample spans 30,000 to 35,000 clones, about nine tenths being singletons. Comments on this clone: The antigen is not known.

Points from the study as a whole: Only a small number of samples underwent TCR sequencing.

This sample comprised peripheral blood, obtained after neoadjuvant nivolumab, alone or with ipilimumab, at or shortly before surgery. The chain recombines TRBV6-1 with TRBJ2-3; 11 nucleotides line up with TRBD2. The receptor comes from an adult with non-small cell lung cancer. CDR3 residues: CASSLAGGHTDTQYF. In DNA, the CDR3 is TGTGCCAGCAGTCTAGCGGGGGGACACACAGATACGCAGTATTTT.